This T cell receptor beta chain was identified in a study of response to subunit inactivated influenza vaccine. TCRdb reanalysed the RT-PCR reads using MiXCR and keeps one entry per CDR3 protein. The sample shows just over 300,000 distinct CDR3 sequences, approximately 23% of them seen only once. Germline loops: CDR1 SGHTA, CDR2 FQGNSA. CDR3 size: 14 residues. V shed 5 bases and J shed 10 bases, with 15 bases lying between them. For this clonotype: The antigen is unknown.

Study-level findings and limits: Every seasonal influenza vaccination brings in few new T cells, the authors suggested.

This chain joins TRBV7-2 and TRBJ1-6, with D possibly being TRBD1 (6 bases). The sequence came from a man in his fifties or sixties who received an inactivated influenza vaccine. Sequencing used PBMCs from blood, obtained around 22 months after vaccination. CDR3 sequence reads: CASSPQGKISPLHF. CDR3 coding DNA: TGTGCCAGCAGCCCACAGGGAAAAATCTCACCCCTCCACTTT.